The entry that follows covers one T cell receptor beta chain sequence. The sample originates from a study of immune cell composition in non-small cell lung cancer. This CDR3 comprises 15 residues. V gave up 3 bases and J gave up 2 bases, with 14 bases separating them. Per the germline V gene, CDR1 is MNHNS and CDR2 is SASEGT. Normal lung was taken at the farthest possible site, at least 3 cm from tumour. Sequencing was performed with immunoSEQ multiplex PCR; in TCRdb, only in-frame clones are kept and a portion is missing. This sample has roughly 2,500 clones, with 73% found just once. These data are also associated with another study on CD4 T cells in lung cancer.

This chain uses TRBV6-1 with TRBJ2-7, with D perhaps matching TRBD2 (6 bases). Sequenced sample: non-adjacent lung tissue. This clonotype was sampled from a human donor with non-small cell lung cancer. CDR3 amino acids: CASSEEGKGTYEQYF. The CDR3 region has the DNA TGTGCCAGCAGTGAGGAGGGGAAGGGCACCTACGAGCAGTACTTC.